This T cell receptor (beta chain) is drawn from a study of control samples from healthy donors and cancer patients. Clones were sequenced by immunoSEQ multiplex PCR, and TCRdb holds only the in-frame ones, with some missing. Here the sample spans 350,000 to 450,000 clones, 90% being singletons. The V end was cut by 0 bases, the J end by 7 bases, with 13 bases between. This CDR3 contains 14 residues. Germline V gives CDR1 SGHNT, CDR2 YYREEE (reference sequence). The gene calls are TRBV5-4 and TRBJ2-5; D is possibly TRBD2 (5 bases). The specimen sequenced was PBMCs. This TCR derives from a man between 40 and 49 years old with head and neck cancer. Here the CDR3 DNA reads TGTGCCAGCAGCTTGGACCGCGCCCGGGGGACCCAGTACTTC. Amino acid sequence: CASSLDRARGTQYF.